What follows are 26 T cell receptor beta chains derived from one specimen sequenced in a study of beta chain features in type 1 diabetes. What was sequenced were expressed TCRB transcripts, since all of the isolated RNA had been reverse transcribed. This table comes from immunoSEQ multiplex PCR, and its TCRdb copy is limited to in-frame clones, with some not included. The data hold 970,000 or so clones, with roughly a sixth observed a single time. Material for sequencing was naive CD4+ T cells from blood. All receptors derive from a woman aged 18-29 years in good health.

The chain has TRBV18 and TRBJ2-1, with D maybe TRBD2 (5 bases). The CDR3 has 10 amino acids. Trimming stripped 8 bases from V and 9 bases from J, with 8 bases between. In germline, CDR1 is KGHSH, CDR2 LQKENI. The CDR3 is CASRGFEQFF. The CDR3 coding sequence is TGTGCCAGCCGCGGGTTTGAGCAGTTCTTC. The whole variable domain, remainder taken from reference TRBV18 and TRBJ2-1, is NAGVMQNPRHLVRRRGQEARLRCSPMKGHSHVYWYRQLPEEGLKFMVYLQKENIIDESGMPKERFSAEFPKEGPSILRIQQVVRGDSAAYFCASRGFEQFFGPGTRLTVL.

The chain employs TRBV7-2 and TRBJ2-5, with TRBD1 identical over 11 bases. J was trimmed by 4 bases and V by 0 bases; bases with no gene match: 4. CDR3 length: 16 residues. The V gene's germline CDR1 is SGHTA and CDR2 FQGNSA. This CDR3 is CASSLARTGGPETQYF. The CDR3 DNA reads as TGTGCCAGCAGCTTAGCGCGGACAGGGGGCCCAGAGACCCAGTACTTC.

The genes are TRBV4-3 and TRBJ1-4, with no clear D. V was trimmed by 0 bases and J by 7 bases, leaving 12 bases between them. This CDR3 spans 15 amino acids. CDR1 is LGHNA and CDR2 is YSLEER in the germline V gene. The CDR3 is CASSQDPEPGEKLFF. In DNA, the CDR3 is TGCGCCAGCAGCCAAGATCCAGAACCAGGTGAAAAACTGTTTTTT.

This clone was picked up a small number of times. This sequence joins TRBV4-3 and TRBJ2-1, with 7 bases fitting TRBD2. V shed 0 bases and J 14 bases; nucleotides not matched to a gene: 7. The CDR3 has 13 amino acids. Germline loops: CDR1 LGHNA, CDR2 YSLEER. The CDR3 coding sequence is TGCGCCAGCAGCCAAGATGAGGGCGGGAGTAAGTTCTTC. It translates to CASSQDEGGSKFF.

This clone showed up just a few times. The chain is built from TRBV5-5 and TRBJ2-7, with 7 bases that match TRBD2. This CDR3 has 16 amino acids. V dropped 4 bases and J dropped 2; count of bases not matched to a gene: 12. In germline, CDR1 is SGHKS, CDR2 YYEKEE (reference sequence). CDR3 bases: TGTGCCAGCAGCCCGCGGGGAGGGACCCTAGCCTACGAGCAGTACTTC. Translation gives CASSPRGGTLAYEQYF.

This chain uses TRBV6-5 with TRBJ1-1, with D hard to call. CDR3 length: 15 amino acids. The V end lost 0 bases, the J end lost 3 bases, and 11 bases lay between the germline ends. The germline V gene has CDR1 MNHEY and CDR2 SVGAGI. The CDR3 region has the DNA TGTGCCAGCAGTTACTCGACTGGCGGGGACACTGAAGCTTTCTTT. It is translated as CASSYSTGGDTEAFF.

The CDR3 coding sequence is TGTGCCATCAGTTCGACAGAGGACACTGAAGCTTTCTTT. Its translation is CAISSTEDTEAFF. The chain carries TRBV10-3 and TRBJ1-1; possibly TRBD1 for D (5 bases). V was cut by 5 bases and J by 3 bases, with 10 bases left in between. This CDR3 is 13 amino acids long. CDR1 ENHRY and CDR2 SYGVKD come from the germline V gene.

The chain couples TRBV4-1 to TRBJ2-1; D is undetermined. The CDR3 is 12 amino acids. Trimming pared 1 base from V and 7 bases from J, leaving 5 bases between. CDR1 MGHRA and CDR2 YSYEKL come from the germline V gene. The CDR3 region has the DNA TGCGCCAGCAGCCAAGTGGGAAATGAGCAGTTCTTC. It encodes CASSQVGNEQFF.

This clone was detected only a few times. The J gene is TRBJ1-5, the V gene TRBV18, with D unclear. The CDR3 runs to 14 residues. Germline V gives CDR1 KGHSH, CDR2 LQKENI. Trimming pared 3 bases from V and 3 bases from J, leaving 9 bases between. In DNA form, the CDR3 reads TGTGCCAGCTCACCCGGGTCGGACAATCAGCCCCAGCATTTT. It translates to CASSPGSDNQPQHF.

This clone has more than one count but fewer than ten. CDR3 residues: CASSPVGFNGEQYF. CDR3 coding DNA: TGTGCCAGCTCACCAGTCGGGTTTAACGGCGAGCAGTACTTC. The chain is built from TRBV18 and TRBJ2-7; no reliable D call. CDR3 length: 14 amino acids. Germline V gives CDR1 KGHSH, CDR2 LQKENI. Trimming took off 2 bases at V and 6 bases at J, with 14 bases between the two ends.

The chain employs TRBV9 and TRBJ2-1; D gene ambiguous. Germline CDR1 and CDR2: SGDLS and YYNGEE. The CDR3 length is 15 residues. V shed 0 bases and J shed 9 bases, with 16 bases lying between them. Here the CDR3 DNA reads TGTGCCAGCAGCGTAGGGAACAGTGTCGTCTCTGAGCAGTTCTTC. As protein: CASSVGNSVVSEQFF.

This chain uses TRBV28 with TRBJ2-7, with a weak D call TRBD1 (7 bases). CDR1 and CDR2 (germline): MDHEN, SYDVKM. The CDR3 sequence is 14 residues long. Trimming stripped 5 bases from V and 3 bases from J, with 14 bases between. Written as DNA, the CDR3 is TGTGCCAGCAGTCCGACAGGGAGGTTCTACGAGCAGTACTTC. As protein: CASSPTGRFYEQYF.

This clone came up a few times. V usage is TRBV20-1 and J usage is TRBJ1-1; TRBD1 might be the D (6 bases). Germline assignment: CDR1 DFQATT and CDR2 SNEGSKA (reference sequence). V lost 7 bases, J lost 11 bases, and 17 bases lay in between. The CDR3 runs to 11 residues. The CDR3 region has the DNA TGCAGTGGCGGGGGGCCTCCCGCGGCTTTCTTT. Translating gives CSGGGPPAAFF.

The chain joins TRBV7-9 to TRBJ2-2; D unclear. Germline V gene sequence: CDR1 SEHNR, CDR2 FQNEAQ (reference sequence). The CDR3 sequence is 14 residues long. Trimming left V 1 base short and J 2 bases short, with 5 bases between. The CDR3 DNA reads TGTGCCAGCAGCTTAGATGTTAACACCGGGGAGCTGTTTTTT. This encodes CASSLDVNTGELFF.

The J gene is TRBJ2-7, the V gene TRBV18, with D perhaps matching TRBD1 (6 bases). CDR3 length: 15 amino acids. The ends were cut back, 6 bases at V and 0 bases at J, with 15 bases in the middle. The germline gives CDR1 KGHSH, CDR2 LQKENI. CDR3 DNA: TGTGCCAGCTCCGAGACAGGCCCCAGCTCCTACGAGCAGTACTTC. Amino acid sequence: CASSETGPSSYEQYF.

The rearrangement joins TRBV6-5 to TRBJ2-3; D not resolved. Deletions cut 2 bases from V and 7 bases from J, with 10 bases between. Germline lookup yields CDR1 MNHEY and CDR2 SVGAGI. This CDR3 is built from 13 residues. CDR3: CASSYGHLHTQYF. The CDR3 bases are TGTGCCAGCAGTTACGGTCACCTTCATACGCAGTATTTT.

The chain carries TRBV28 and TRBJ2-5; weak D call: TRBD2 (5 bases). Per the germline V gene, CDR1 is MDHEN and CDR2 is SYDVKM. CDR3 size: 13 residues. Trimming took off 7 bases at V and 9 bases at J, with 18 bases between the two ends. Here the CDR3 DNA reads TGTGCCAGCATCTCTCCCTCCTCCGGGGCCCAGTACTTC. It yields the protein CASISPSSGAQYF.

This clone was seen a few times. Sequence at one end of the junction differs from germline and may be a read error. The rearrangement links TRBV7-2 to TRBJ1-4, with D uncertain. The CDR3 length is 14 residues. CDR1 and CDR2 from the germline V gene are SGHTA and FQGNSA. CDR3 coding DNA: TGTGCCAGCAGCTTAGGCCAGGCGGGAGGGTCTGCGATTTTT. It yields the protein CASSLGQAGGSAIF. The complete variable domain, with remaining parts taken from reference TRBV7-2 and TRBJ1-4, reads GAGVSQSPSNKVTEKGKDVELRCDPISGHTALYWYRQSLGQGLEFLIYFQGNSAPDKSGLPSDRFSAERTGGSVSTLTIQRTQQEDSAVYLCASSLGQAGGSAIFGSGTQLSVL.

The CDR3 DNA reads as TGTGCCACCAGCAGAGATTACGTCGATACGCAGTATTTT. The encoded protein is CATSRDYVDTQYF. V is TRBV15 and J is TRBJ2-3; no clear D gene. V lost 0 bases to trimming and J lost 6 bases, with 7 bases between them. This CDR3 contains 13 residues. The germline V gene has CDR1 LNHNV and CDR2 YYDKDF (reference sequence).

As for this clone: This sample includes further DNA sequences coding for the same CDR3. The chain carries TRBV18 and TRBJ1-1; TRBD1 is a possible D gene (5 bases). This CDR3 is built from 13 residues. Trimming took off 5 bases at V and 4 bases at J, with 11 bases between the two ends. The V gene's germline CDR1 is KGHSH and CDR2 LQKENI. CDR3 loop: CASSTGGGTEAFF. The CDR3 DNA reads TGTGCCAGCTCAACCGGGGGGGGCACTGAAGCTTTCTTT.

On this clone: Other DNA sequences from this sample encode an identical CDR3 as well. The V gene is TRBV2, the J gene TRBJ2-7; D remains unclear. The V end lost 4 bases, the J end lost 4 bases, and 8 bases lay between the germline ends. The CDR3 sequence is 12 residues long. Germline loops: CDR1 SNHLY, CDR2 FYNNEI. CDR3 amino acids: CASSGSPYEQYF. The DNA of the CDR3 is TGTGCCAGCAGTGGTTCTCCGTACGAGCAGTACTTC.

The gene calls are TRBV5-4 and TRBJ2-1; the D gene is possibly TRBD2 (6 bases). The V gene's germline CDR1 is SGHNT and CDR2 YYREEE (reference sequence). V dropped 7 bases and J dropped 5 bases, with 16 bases sitting between them. The CDR3 runs to 14 residues. CDR3 protein: CASGHTGGNNEQFF. CDR3 DNA: TGTGCCAGCGGGCACACAGGCGGGAACAATGAGCAGTTCTTC.

As for this clone: The sample contains more than one DNA sequence encoding this CDR3. The J gene is TRBJ1-2, the V gene TRBV29-1, with 7 bases lining up with TRBD1. CDR3 length: 11 amino acids. Looked up from germline, CDR1 is SQVTM and CDR2 is ANQGSEA. Unmatched junction bases numbered 2, after V lost 7 bases and J lost 3 bases. The CDR3 DNA reads as TGCAGCGCAGGGACAGACTATGGCTACACCTTC. The encoded protein is CSAGTDYGYTF.

J is TRBJ2-2 and V is TRBV19; D is ambiguous. The germline V and J ends were trimmed by 11 bases and 2 bases, with 15 bases remaining between them. The CDR3 runs to 14 residues. Germline V gives CDR1 LNHDA, CDR2 SQIVND (reference sequence). The CDR3 protein is CASKHHGNTGELFF. CDR3 nucleotides: TGTGCCTCAAAGCATCACGGCAACACCGGGGAGCTGTTTTTT.

This chain uses TRBV5-1 with TRBJ2-5; 7 nucleotides match TRBD2. CDR3 size: 16 residues. Germline V gene data show CDR1 as SGHRS and CDR2 as YFSETQ. The junction had 11 bases not matched to a gene; V was cut back by 6 bases and J by 0 bases. CDR3 bases: TGCGCCAGCATCCTCATGCCGGGACTACACCAAGAGACCCAGTACTTC. Encoded protein: CASILMPGLHQETQYF.

This clone has more than one count but fewer than ten. The chain joins TRBV19 to TRBJ2-7; possibly TRBD2 for D (6 bases). From germline, CDR1 is LNHDA and CDR2 SQIVND (reference sequence). This CDR3 has 15 residues. V lost 2 bases and J 3 bases, leaving 14 bases between the germline ends. The CDR3, as DNA: TGTGCCAGTAGTATAAGCCGGGACTGGTTCTACGAGCAGTACTTC. Translating gives CASSISRDWFYEQYF.